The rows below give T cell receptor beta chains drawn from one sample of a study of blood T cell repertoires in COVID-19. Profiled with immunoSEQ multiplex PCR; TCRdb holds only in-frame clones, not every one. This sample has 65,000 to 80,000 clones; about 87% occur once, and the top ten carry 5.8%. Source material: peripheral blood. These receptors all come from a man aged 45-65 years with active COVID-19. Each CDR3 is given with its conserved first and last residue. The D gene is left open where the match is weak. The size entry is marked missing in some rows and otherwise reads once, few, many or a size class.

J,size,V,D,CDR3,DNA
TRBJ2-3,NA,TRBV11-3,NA,CASSLSRGTDTQYF,TGTGCCAGCAGCTTATCGCGGGGCACGGATACGCAGTATTTT
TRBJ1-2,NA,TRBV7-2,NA,CASSPTANYGYTF,TGTGCCAGCAGCCCGACAGCTAACTATGGCTACACCTTC
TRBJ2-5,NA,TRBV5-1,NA,CASSLGLRDSQETQYF,TGCGCCAGCAGCTTAGGCCTCCGGGACTCACAAGAGACCCAGTACTTC
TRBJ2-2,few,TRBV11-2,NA,CASSQQAGWGELFF,TGTGCCAGCAGCCAACAGGCCGGGTGGGGGGAGCTGTTTTTT
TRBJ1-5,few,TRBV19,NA,CASSPGTRGAQHF,TGTGCCAGTAGCCCCGGGACACGGGGGGCCCAGCATTTT
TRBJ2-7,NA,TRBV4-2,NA,CASSQGLKGDYEQYF,TGTGCCAGCAGCCAAGGACTAAAAGGCGACTACGAGCAGTACTTC
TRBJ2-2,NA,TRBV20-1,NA,CSAPGAGELFF,TGCAGTGCTCCCGGAGCGGGGGAGCTGTTTTTT
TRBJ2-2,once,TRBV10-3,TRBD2,CAIRRGLAGPNTGELFF,TGTGCCATCAGGCGGGGACTAGCGGGGCCCAACACCGGGGAGCTGTTTTTT
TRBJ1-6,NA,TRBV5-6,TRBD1,CASSLPGGYNSPLHF,TGTGCCAGCAGCTTACCAGGGGGCTATAATTCACCCCTCCACTTT
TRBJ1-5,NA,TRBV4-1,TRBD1,CASSPDQAGGYQPQHF,TGCGCCAGCAGCCCCGACCAGGCAGGGGGCTATCAGCCCCAGCATTTT
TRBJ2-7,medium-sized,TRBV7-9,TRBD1,CASSLGQGVTYEQYF,TGTGCCAGCAGCTTGGGACAGGGGGTCACCTACGAGCAGTACTTC
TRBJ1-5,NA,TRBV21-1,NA,CASNRPSATGGPYSNQPQHF,TGTGCCAGCAACAGACCCTCCGCGACAGGGGGGCCATATAGCAATCAGCCCCAGCATTTT
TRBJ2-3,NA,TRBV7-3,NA,CASSSSYSDTQYF,TGTGCCAGCAGCTCCTCCTATTCAGATACGCAGTATTTT